One sample yielded the 26 T cell receptor beta chains listed below, sequenced in a study of OX40 agonist ivuxolimab in advanced cancers. The protocol was immunoSEQ multiplex PCR, while the TCRdb copy is restricted to in-frame clones and leaves out a portion. The table has 50,000 to 70,000 clones, roughly 81% seen once. This specimen consisted of CD4+ or CD8+ T cells sorted from blood, obtained in a trial of the OX40 agonist ivuxolimab. These receptors originate from an adult with an advanced solid tumor such as melanoma, head and neck, liver or kidney cancer.

This rearrangement joins TRBV7-9 to TRBJ1-1; TRBD1 might be the D (5 bases). Germline V CDR1 and CDR2: SEHNR, FQNEAQ (reference sequence). This CDR3 is built from 13 residues. V shed 10 bases and J shed 1 base, with 13 bases lying between them. The CDR3 DNA reads TGTGCCATCCAGGACGGACAGAACACTGAAGCTTTCTTT. This gives the protein CAIQDGQNTEAFF.

The chain links TRBV2 to TRBJ1-2; perhaps TRBD1 as D (5 bases). The V and J ends lost 6 bases and 2 bases respectively, with 16 bases between them. The CDR3 is made up of 15 amino acids. The germline gives CDR1 SNHLY, CDR2 FYNNEI. Here the CDR3 reads CASRGGPGRNYGYTF. In DNA, the CDR3 is TGTGCCAGCAGGGGGGGACCGGGACGGAACTATGGCTACACCTTC.

The chain joins TRBV30 to TRBJ1-1, with D unresolved. Germline-derived CDR1 and CDR2 are GTSNPN and SVGIG (reference sequence). The ends were cut back, 3 bases at V and 4 bases at J, with 9 bases in the middle. CDR3 size: 12 residues. The CDR3 DNA reads TGTGCCTGGAGCGAGACTGTCACTGAAGCTTTCTTT. It codes for CAWSETVTEAFF.

The genes are TRBV28 and TRBJ2-2; D not resolved. Germline lookup yields CDR1 MDHEN and CDR2 SYDVKM. The CDR3 covers 14 residues. Trimming took 1 base from V and 6 from J, leaving 9 bases between them. The CDR3 DNA follows: TGTGCCAGCAGTTTATCGGGTAGTTCCGGGGAGCTGTTTTTT. Its translation is CASSLSGSSGELFF.

The chain employs TRBV5-4 and TRBJ2-1; TRBD1 matches at 7 bases. J was trimmed by 0 bases and V by 0 bases; bases with no gene match: 6. CDR1 and CDR2 (germline): SGHNT, YYREEE (reference sequence). The CDR3 sequence is 17 residues long. The CDR3 DNA follows: TGTGCCAGCAGCTTGGGGGGAACAGGGGACTCCTACAATGAGCAGTTCTTC. It specifies CASSLGGTGDSYNEQFF.

The chain uses TRBV15 and TRBJ2-4; D ambiguous. The CDR3 extends over 14 amino acids. Germline CDR1 is LNHNV and CDR2 is YYDKDF (reference sequence). The V gene lost 0 bases and the J gene lost 8 bases, with 11 bases spanning the gap. The CDR3 region is CATSREGSGDIQYF. The CDR3 DNA follows: TGTGCCACCAGCAGAGAAGGGTCGGGTGACATTCAGTACTTC.

The chain employs TRBV7-8 and TRBJ1-5; 7 positions agree with TRBD1. The CDR3 is 14 amino acids. Germline V gene data show CDR1 as SGHVS and CDR2 as FQNEAQ. Trimming at V came to 5 bases and at J to 7 bases, leaving 8 bases not matched to a gene. The CDR3 DNA sequence: TGTGCCAGCAGCCGTGGACAGGACGCCCAGCCCCAGCATTTT. Its protein product is CASSRGQDAQPQHF.

The chain links TRBV28 to TRBJ2-2, with no clear D. This CDR3 is built from 14 residues. V gave up 6 bases and J gave up 7 bases, with 15 bases separating them. Germline values: CDR1 MDHEN, CDR2 SYDVKM. The CDR3 region has the DNA TGTGCCAGCAGCAACCCTACCCCGCTCGGGGAGCTGTTTTTT. It translates to CASSNPTPLGELFF.

The DNA of the CDR3 is TGTGCCAGCAGTCAGGGTTTAGCCAAAAACATTCAGTACTTC. Translated, it gives CASSQGLAKNIQYF. The chain is built from TRBV2 and TRBJ2-4, with a weak D call TRBD1 (5 bases). The CDR3 runs 14 residues. The V end was cut by 5 bases, the J end by 0 bases, with 8 bases between. Germline V gene lookup returns CDR1 SNHLY and CDR2 FYNNEI. The variable domain in full, with the rest retrieved from reference TRBV2 and TRBJ2-4, is EPEVTQTPSHQVTQMGQEVILRCVPISNHLYFYWYRQILGQKVEFLVSFYNNEISEKSEIFDDQFSVERPDGSNFTLKIRSTKLEDSAMYFCASSQGLAKNIQYFGAGTRLSVL.

The gene calls are TRBV5-1 and TRBJ2-5; 7 bases fit TRBD1. This CDR3 spans 16 amino acids. Unmatched junction bases numbered 12, after V lost 4 bases and J lost 3 bases. Germline V gives CDR1 SGHRS, CDR2 YFSETQ. CDR3 DNA: TGCGCCAGCAGCCTAGGGACAGCCTGGGAAGAAGAGACCCAGTACTTC. The encoded protein is CASSLGTAWEEETQYF.

V is TRBV7-3 and J is TRBJ2-2; perhaps TRBD2 as D (5 bases). In germline, CDR1 is SGHTA, CDR2 FQGTGA. With 3 bases removed from V and 6 bases from J, the gap between germline ends came to 11 bases. The CDR3 is 14 residues long. CDR3 region: CASSLLAAPGELFF. In nucleotides, the CDR3 is TGTGCCAGCAGCTTGCTAGCCGCACCCGGGGAGCTGTTTTTT.

This clone came up once. The V call is TRBV30, the J call TRBJ2-3; a weak D match, TRBD2 (7 bases). Germline V CDR1 and CDR2: GTSNPN, SVGIG (reference sequence). CDR3 length equals 14 residues. The germline V and J ends were trimmed by 1 base and 3 bases, with 11 bases remaining between them. Here the CDR3 reads CAWSAGGNTDTQYF. The DNA for the CDR3 is TGTGCCTGGAGTGCGGGGGGCAATACAGATACGCAGTATTTT.

The chain combines TRBV7-9 with TRBJ2-1, with unresolved D. This CDR3 has 11 amino acids. Germline values: CDR1 SEHNR, CDR2 FQNEAQ (reference sequence). V dropped 8 bases and J dropped 10 bases, with 12 bases sitting between them. CDR3 in amino acids: CASLRDGEQFF. In nucleotides, the CDR3 is TGTGCCAGCCTTCGTGATGGGGAGCAGTTCTTC.

The rearrangement joins TRBV25-1 to TRBJ1-5; the D is unclear. V was pared by 8 bases and J by 0 bases, with 14 bases between. The CDR3 length is 15 residues. Germline V gene lookup returns CDR1 MGHDK and CDR2 SYGVNS. CDR3 DNA sequence: TGTGCCAGCGGCTCCGCCTTCTTTAGCAATCAGCCCCAGCATTTT. As protein: CASGSAFFSNQPQHF.

A remark on this clone: Other DNA sequences of this sample code for an identical CDR3. The J gene is TRBJ2-5, the V gene TRBV7-9; tentative D call: TRBD2 (6 bases). The germline V gene encodes CDR1 SEHNR and CDR2 FQNEAQ (reference sequence). CDR3 length: 12 residues. The V gene lost 5 bases and the J gene lost 4 bases, with 8 bases spanning the gap. The CDR3 DNA sequence: TGTGCCAGCAGCCAGGAGGGAGAGACCCAGTACTTC. This encodes CASSQEGETQYF.

This sequence joins TRBV30 and TRBJ1-4; D not resolved. Trimming pared 5 bases from V and 10 bases from J, leaving 17 bases between. The CDR3 contains 13 residues. From germline, CDR1 is GTSNPN and CDR2 SVGIG (reference sequence). The CDR3 loop is CAWGPGPGGKLFF. The CDR3 DNA reads TGTGCCTGGGGGCCGGGTCCGGGAGGAAAACTGTTTTTT.

The V call is TRBV6-5, the J call TRBJ1-4, with D possibly matching TRBD1 (5 bases). The CDR3 spans 13 residues. Per germline, CDR1 MNHEY and CDR2 SVGAGI. V was clipped by 6 bases and J by 3 bases, with 8 bases between them. CDR3 protein: CASSLTANEKLFF. The DNA for the CDR3 is TGTGCCAGCAGCCTGACAGCTAATGAAAAACTGTTTTTT.

The chain links TRBV4-2 to TRBJ2-5; the D gene is possibly TRBD2 (5 bases). Germline lookup yields CDR1 LGHNA and CDR2 YNFKEQ. The CDR3 is 15 residues long. V was cut by 0 bases and J by 4 bases, with 12 bases left in between. In nucleotides, the CDR3 is TGTGCCAGCAGCCAAGATATGCAGGAGGCAGAGACCCAGTACTTC. This sequence encodes CASSQDMQEAETQYF.

CDR3 in DNA: TGTGCCAGCAGTGAAAGGGCAGACCGCTCCTACGAGCAGTACTTC. This sequence encodes CASSERADRSYEQYF. The chain employs TRBV6-1 and TRBJ2-7; D is unclear. The V end was cut by 2 bases, the J end by 0 bases, with 11 bases between. Germline values: CDR1 MNHNS, CDR2 SASEGT. The CDR3 runs to 15 residues.

This clone was counted a single time. The chain couples TRBV27 to TRBJ2-4; D is perhaps TRBD1 or TRBD2 (5 bases each). Trimming stripped 3 bases from V and 3 bases from J, with 6 bases between. The CDR3 loop spans 13 amino acids. Germline V gene sequence: CDR1 MNHEY, CDR2 SMNVEV (reference sequence). For the CDR3, the DNA is TGTGCCAGCAGTTTGGGGGTCAAAAACATTCAGTACTTC. It encodes CASSLGVKNIQYF.

The CDR3 loop is CASSQVGQGRTNEKLFF. The CDR3, as DNA: TGCGCCAGCAGCCAAGTTGGGCAGGGAAGGACTAATGAAAAACTGTTTTTT. The V call is TRBV4-1, the J call TRBJ1-4; possibly TRBD1 for D (5 bases). Trimming took off 1 base at V and 2 bases at J, with 14 bases between the two ends. In germline, CDR1 is MGHRA, CDR2 YSYEKL. CDR3 size: 17 residues.

The chain couples TRBV28 to TRBJ2-3; 12 bases match TRBD1. Germline-derived CDR1 and CDR2 are MDHEN and SYDVKM. The CDR3 consists of 20 residues. With V trimmed by 5 bases and J by 0 bases, 15 bases remained unmatched. The CDR3 DNA sequence: TGTGCCAGCAGTACAGGGACAGGGGGCCAGCTAGCGGGGAGCACAGATACGCAGTATTTT. Translating gives CASSTGTGGQLAGSTDTQYF.

The chain uses TRBV6-1 and TRBJ1-6; 9 bases agree with TRBD1. Losses at the gene ends were 10 bases for V and 10 bases for J; bases not matched to a gene: 11. Germline V gives CDR1 MNHNS, CDR2 SASEGT. The CDR3 totals 14 residues. Here the CDR3 reads CATTGTGFWSPLHF. The CDR3 DNA reads as TGTGCCACCACCGGGACAGGGTTTTGGTCACCCCTCCACTTT.

This clone turned up a few times. This chain links TRBV28 with TRBJ1-1; D is perhaps TRBD1 (6 bases). The germline V and J ends were trimmed by 7 bases and 5 bases, with 14 bases remaining between them. Per germline, CDR1 MDHEN and CDR2 SYDVKM. The CDR3 runs to 13 residues. As DNA, the CDR3 is TGTGCCAGCAATAAACAGGGTTGGACTGAAGCTTTCTTT. Translated: CASNKQGWTEAFF.

This sequence joins TRBV19 and TRBJ2-3, with D possibly matching TRBD2 (5 bases). V gave up 2 bases and J gave up 3 bases, with 9 bases separating them. The CDR3 runs 14 residues. The V gene's germline CDR1 is LNHDA and CDR2 SQIVND (reference sequence). CDR3 region: CASSITGGTDTQYF. The DNA for the CDR3 is TGTGCCAGTAGTATAACCGGAGGAACAGATACGCAGTATTTT.

The V call is TRBV6-6, the J call TRBJ1-1, with D tentatively TRBD1 (6 bases). Germline assignment: CDR1 MNHNY and CDR2 SVGAGI (reference sequence). The CDR3 has 13 amino acids. V gave up 2 bases and J gave up 4 bases, with 8 bases separating them. In nucleotides, the CDR3 is TGTGCCAGCAGTTACGGGGGCGTCACTGAAGCTTTCTTT. Protein product: CASSYGGVTEAFF.